The sequence of this T cell receptor (beta chain) was determined in a study of T cells expressing NK-cell markers. Study summary: The sequencing cohort of eight donors included seven HCMV-seropositive individuals and one seronegative individual. Overall study findings and caveats: The study did not resolve the HCMV specificity of expanded NKG2C+ T cell clones. Researchers report these clonotypes also headed the CD3+CD56-NKG2C+ fraction in a few donors.

Note on this clonotype: The target antigen is unknown.

Making the TCR beta cDNA relied on 5'RACE template switching with UMIs. TCRdb reprocessed the 5' RACE reads, keeping one entry per CDR3 protein, no DNA. This listing includes about 260,000 distinct CDR3 sequences. The sequenced material came from blood T cells: a sorted CD56 or NKG2C T cell subset, CD4+ or CD8+ T cells, or bulk PBMC T cells (not recorded which). This clonotype was obtained from a woman aged 18-69 years in good health.

The CDR3 sequence: CSARGGLAGVFTSTDTQYF. The J gene is TRBJ2-3, the V gene TRBV20-1; TCRdb proposes TRBD2, but this gene call is untestable without DNA. The length of the CDR3 is 19 residues. From germline, CDR1 is DFQATT and CDR2 SNEGSKA (reference sequence).